What follows describes a single T cell receptor (beta chain). Its target is not known. Germline and junction disagree at one end, which may indicate a read error. TCRdb reprocessed the 5' RACE reads via MiXCR and lists one record per CDR3 protein. The sample shows under 250,000 distinct CDR3 sequences, about 10% of them seen only once. This record comes from a study of CD8 T cells in ankylosing spondylitis. The CDR3 is made up of 17 amino acids. Germline V gene sequence: CDR1 LGHDT, CDR2 YNNKEL (reference sequence). Notes on the study in general: Characteristic of ankylosing spondylitis blood, it appeared, was a TCR beta motif comprising fewer than 10 highly homologous variants. Matched synovial fluid from ankylosing spondylitis patients was reported to be enriched for disease-linked clones. In reactive arthritis synovial fluid and blood, some motif variants had been reported before. Clones linked to disease, bearing a CD8+ phenotype, were relatively rare in peripheral blood.

The chain uses TRBV3-1 and TRBJ2-2; 9 bases map to TRBD1. Sequences were obtained from blood, either unsorted or a sorted T cell fraction (not recorded which). This clonotype originated in a male donor with ankylosing spondylitis or in good health (not recorded which). The CDR3 DNA reads as TGTGCCAGCTGCCAATGGACAGGGGACCTAAACACCGGGGAGCTGTTTTTT. This gives the protein CASCQWTGDLNTGELFF.